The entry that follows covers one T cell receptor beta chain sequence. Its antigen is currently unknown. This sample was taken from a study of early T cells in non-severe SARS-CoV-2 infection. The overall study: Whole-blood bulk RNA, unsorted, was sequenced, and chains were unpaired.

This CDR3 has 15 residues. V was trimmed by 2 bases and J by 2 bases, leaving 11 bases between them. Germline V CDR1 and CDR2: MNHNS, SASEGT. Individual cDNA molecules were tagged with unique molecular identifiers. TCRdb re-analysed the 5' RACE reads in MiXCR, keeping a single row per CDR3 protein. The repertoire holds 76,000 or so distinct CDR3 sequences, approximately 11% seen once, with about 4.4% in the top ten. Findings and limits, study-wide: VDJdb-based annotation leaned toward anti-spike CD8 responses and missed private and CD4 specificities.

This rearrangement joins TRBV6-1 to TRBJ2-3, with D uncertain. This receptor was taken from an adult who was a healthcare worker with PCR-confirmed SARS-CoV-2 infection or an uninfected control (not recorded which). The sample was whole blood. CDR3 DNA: TGTGCCAGCAGTGAAAAATGGGATCTCACAGATACGCAGTATTTT. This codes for CASSEKWDLTDTQYF.